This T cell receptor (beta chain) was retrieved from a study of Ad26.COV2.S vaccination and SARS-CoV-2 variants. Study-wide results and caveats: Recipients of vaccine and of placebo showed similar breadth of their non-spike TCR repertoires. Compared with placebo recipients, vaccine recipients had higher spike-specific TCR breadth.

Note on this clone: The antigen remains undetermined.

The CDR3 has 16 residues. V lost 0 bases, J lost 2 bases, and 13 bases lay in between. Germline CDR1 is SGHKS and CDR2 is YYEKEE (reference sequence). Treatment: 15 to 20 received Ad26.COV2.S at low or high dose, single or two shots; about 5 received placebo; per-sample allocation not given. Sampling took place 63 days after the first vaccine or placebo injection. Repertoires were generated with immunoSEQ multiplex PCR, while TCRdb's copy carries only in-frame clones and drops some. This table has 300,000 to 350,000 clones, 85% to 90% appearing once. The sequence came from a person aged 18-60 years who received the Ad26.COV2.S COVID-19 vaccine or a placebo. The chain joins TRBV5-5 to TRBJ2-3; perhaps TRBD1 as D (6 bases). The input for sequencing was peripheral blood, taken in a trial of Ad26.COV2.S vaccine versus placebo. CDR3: CASSLEFDRFTDTQYF. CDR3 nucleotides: TGTGCCAGCAGCTTGGAATTTGACAGGTTCACAGATACGCAGTATTTT.